This T cell receptor beta chain was found in a study of long-term antiretroviral therapy in people with HIV. This clone was seen a single time. Its cognate antigen is unknown. One end of the junction varies from germline; a read error may be responsible. Study conclusions and caveats: Increased diversity was seen after ART, yet it remained lower than in transplant donor controls. Clones expanded before ART dominated the repertoire at all time points.

Researchers secured at least one pre-ART and at least two post-ART PBMC samples from each donor. At the survey level, the v3.0 immunoSEQ assay was run. This table comes from immunoSEQ multiplex PCR, and its TCRdb copy is limited to in-frame clones, with some not included. The data contain 17,000 or so clones, roughly nine tenths of them singletons. The germline V gene has CDR1 SEHNR and CDR2 FQNEAQ (reference sequence). This CDR3 region has 13 residues. Sequencing was performed on unsorted PBMCs, taken 0.3 years after starting antiretroviral therapy. The genes are TRBV7-9 and TRBJ2-1, with 11 positions matching TRBD2. The sequence was collected from a man aged 55 to 69 with HIV. CDR3 sequence: CASSLATSGVQIF. CDR3 nucleotides: TGTGCCAGCAGCTTAGCGACTAGCGGGGTTCAAATCTTC.